This entry features one TCR beta chain sequence. The antigen is not known. These data belong to a study of shared clonotypes between healthy human individuals. Study donors comprised healthy, HIV-negative adults devoid of recent acute infection or vaccination. A split of CD4+ cells into CD45RA+ naive and CD45RA-negative memory subsets was performed. Findings of the study overall: Non-shared clonotypes had lower generation probabilities than clonotypes shared by all four sorted-subset donors.

The V end was cut by 5 bases, the J end by 5 bases, with 19 bases between. CDR1 and CDR2 (germline): LNHDA, SQIVND (reference sequence). CDR3 length: 15 amino acids. Sequenced by immunoSEQ multiplex PCR; TCRdb stores in-frame clones only, minus some. The sample lists over a million clones, around 74% occurring once. Sequencing was carried out using memory CD4+ T cells sorted from blood. Sample subset: CD45RA-negative fraction. J is TRBJ2-7 and V is TRBV19, with D perhaps matching TRBD1 (6 bases). The receptor's source is a man younger than 35 in good health. The chain's CDR3 is CASSPHQTGPDEQYF. CDR3 nucleotides: TGTGCCAGTAGTCCCCACCAGACAGGTCCCGACGAGCAGTACTTC.